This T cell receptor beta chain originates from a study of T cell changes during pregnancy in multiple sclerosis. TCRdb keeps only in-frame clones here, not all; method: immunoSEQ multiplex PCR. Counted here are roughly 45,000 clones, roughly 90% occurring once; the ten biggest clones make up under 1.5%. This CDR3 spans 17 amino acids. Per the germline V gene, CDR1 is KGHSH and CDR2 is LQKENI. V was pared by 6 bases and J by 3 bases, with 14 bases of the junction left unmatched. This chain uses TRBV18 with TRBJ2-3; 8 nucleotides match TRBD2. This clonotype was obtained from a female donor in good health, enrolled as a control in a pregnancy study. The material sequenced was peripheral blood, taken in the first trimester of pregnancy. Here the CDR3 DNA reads TGTGCCAGCTCCCCCGAGACGGGTGCGGGAGGAACAGATACGCAGTATTTT. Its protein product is CASSPETGAGGTDTQYF.